A selection of T cell receptor beta chains follows, all from one sample in a study of naive and memory T cell subsets. TCRdb re-called the 5' RACE reads through MiXCR, storing one row per CDR3 protein. The sample consists of 50,000 or so distinct CDR3 sequences, 7.2% of them appearing once. These receptors originate from a male donor in good health. Both conserved end residues are part of each CDR3. D genes are given only for firm matches. Not every row has a clone size; where given, it reads once, few, many or a size class.

TRBJ1-3	-	many	TRBV6-5	CASRTRDGFSGNTIYF	TGTGCCAGCAGAACTCGCGACGGTTTCTCTGGAAACACCATATATTTT
TRBJ1-1	-	many	TRBV6-1	CASSPRATNTEAFF	TGTGCCAGCAGTCCTCGTGCGACAAACACTGAAGCTTTCTTT
TRBJ2-5	TRBD2	many	TRBV29-1	CSESGEGETQYF	TGCAGCGAAAGCGGGGAGGGAGAGACCCAGTACTTC
TRBJ2-1	-	-	TRBV7-9	CASSSQGGGGNEQFF	TGTGCCAGCAGCTCCCAGGGCGGGGGCGGCAATGAGCAGTTCTTC
TRBJ2-1	-	many	TRBV29-1	CSVVPAGVNEQFF	TGCAGCGTTGTCCCGGCAGGGGTGAATGAGCAGTTCTTC
TRBJ2-3	TRBD2	-	TRBV7-6	CASSFSGLADTQYF	TGTGCCAGCAGCTTCTCGGGACTAGCAGATACGCAGTATTTT
TRBJ1-6	-	many	TRBV7-2	CASRGRVNSPLHF	TGTGCCAGCAGGGGACGGGTTAATTCACCCCTCCACTTT
TRBJ2-5	TRBD2	-	TRBV20-1	CSARDSGTSRVETQYF	TGCAGTGCTAGAGATAGTGGGACTAGCAGGGTAGAGACCCAGTACTTC
TRBJ2-3	-	-	TRBV20-1	CSAPGGGWFTDTQYF	TGCAGTGCTCCAGGGGGGGGCTGGTTCACAGATACGCAGTATTTT
TRBJ2-7	-	many	TRBV6-2/TRBV6-3	CASSYPAGSPYEQYF	TGTGCCAGCAGTTACCCGGCCGGGAGTCCCTACGAGCAGTACTTC
TRBJ2-6	-	-	TRBV20-1	CSAREFRNSGANVLTF	TGCAGTGCTAGAGAATTCCGGAACTCTGGGGCCAACGTCCTGACTTTC
TRBJ2-5	-	few	TRBV12-3/TRBV12-4	CASSFRQGSETQYF	TGTGCCAGCAGTTTCCGGCAGGGAAGTGAGACCCAGTACTTC
TRBJ1-5	-	few	TRBV5-5	CASSLERERPQHF	TGTGCCAGCAGCTTGGAACGGGAGCGGCCCCAGCATTTT
TRBJ2-6	-	-	TRBV19	CASSIGKGANVLTF	TGTGCCAGTAGTATAGGGAAGGGGGCCAACGTCCTGACTTTC
TRBJ2-7	-	many	TRBV29-1	CSVIPTISYEQYF	TGCAGCGTTATACCGACCATCTCCTACGAGCAGTACTTC
TRBJ2-7	TRBD2	-	TRBV5-4	CASSSESGGTYEQYF	TGTGCCAGCAGCTCGGAGAGCGGGGGTACCTACGAGCAGTACTTC
TRBJ2-7	TRBD2	many	TRBV18	CASSPQSSGGTYKKYEQYF	TGTGCCAGCTCACCACAGTCTAGCGGGGGGACTTATAAGAAGTACGAGCAGTACTTC
TRBJ1-2	-	-	TRBV29-1	CSVEFSGVLGYGYTF	TGCAGCGTTGAATTCTCAGGGGTACTTGGCTATGGCTACACCTTC
TRBJ1-5	-	few	TRBV6-5	CASSYSSQGMHQPQHF	TGTGCCAGCAGTTACTCGAGCCAGGGGATGCATCAGCCCCAGCATTTT
TRBJ2-2	-	few	TRBV6-5	CASTQPPYSGVYTGELFF	TGTGCCAGCACCCAGCCCCCCTATTCCGGGGTATACACCGGGGAGCTGTTTTTT
TRBJ2-7	TRBD2	-	TRBV19	CASRPTSGPYEQYF	TGTGCCAGTAGACCTACTAGCGGACCCTACGAGCAGTACTTC
TRBJ2-1	TRBD2	-	TRBV20-1	CSARNPSGISNEQFF	TGCAGTGCTAGGAATCCTAGCGGGATTAGCAATGAGCAGTTCTTC
TRBJ2-5	TRBD2	-	TRBV10-3	CAITYLPGGIWETQYF	TGTGCCATCACTTATCTCCCGGGGGGGATCTGGGAGACCCAGTACTTC
TRBJ2-2	TRBD1	many	TRBV5-5	CASSFQTGVWYSNTGELFF	TGTGCCAGCAGCTTCCAAACAGGGGTATGGTATTCGAACACCGGGGAGCTGTTTTTT
TRBJ2-5	-	-	TRBV11-3	CASSSSPRETQYF	TGTGCCAGCAGTTCATCGCCCAGAGAGACCCAGTACTTC
TRBJ2-1	-	-	TRBV5-1	CASSLVPGAHNEQFF	TGCGCCAGCAGCCTCGTTCCGGGGGCCCACAATGAGCAGTTCTTC
TRBJ2-7	-	few	TRBV5-1	CASSMLEGLPYEQYF	TGCGCCAGCAGTATGTTGGAGGGGCTACCCTACGAGCAGTACTTC
TRBJ2-5	-	-	TRBV19	CASRQTGYQETQYF	TGTGCCAGTCGTCAAACAGGGTATCAAGAGACCCAGTACTTC
TRBJ2-7	-	-	TRBV11-2	CASSTQGPGSYEQYF	TGTGCCAGCAGCACCCAGGGGCCTGGATCCTACGAGCAGTACTTC
TRBJ2-1	TRBD2	many	TRBV5-1	CASSSLTSGSGSYNEQFF	TGCGCCAGCAGCTCCCTGACTAGCGGGAGTGGGTCCTACAATGAGCAGTTCTTC
TRBJ2-1	-	many	TRBV3-1	CASSQDGRGLDEQFF	TGTGCCAGCAGCCAAGATGGTAGGGGCTTGGATGAGCAGTTCTTC